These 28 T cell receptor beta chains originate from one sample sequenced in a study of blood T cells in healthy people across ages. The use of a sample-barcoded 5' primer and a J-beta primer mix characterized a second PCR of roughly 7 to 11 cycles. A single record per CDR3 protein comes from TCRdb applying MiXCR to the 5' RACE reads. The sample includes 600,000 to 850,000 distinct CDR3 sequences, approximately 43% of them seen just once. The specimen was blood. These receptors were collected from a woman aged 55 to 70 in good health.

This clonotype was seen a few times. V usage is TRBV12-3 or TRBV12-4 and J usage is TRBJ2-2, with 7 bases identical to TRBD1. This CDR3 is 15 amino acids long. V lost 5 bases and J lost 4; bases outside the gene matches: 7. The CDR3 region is CASSIDRAVTGELFF. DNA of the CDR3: TGTGCCAGCAGTATCGACAGGGCTGTCACCGGGGAGCTGTTTTTT.

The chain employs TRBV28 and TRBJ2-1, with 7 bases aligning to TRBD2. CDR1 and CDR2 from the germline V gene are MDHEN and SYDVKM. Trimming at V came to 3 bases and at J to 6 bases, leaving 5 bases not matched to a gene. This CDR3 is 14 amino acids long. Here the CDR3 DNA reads TGTGCCAGCAGTTTTGTAGCGGGCGGCAATGAGCAGTTCTTC. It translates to CASSFVAGGNEQFF.

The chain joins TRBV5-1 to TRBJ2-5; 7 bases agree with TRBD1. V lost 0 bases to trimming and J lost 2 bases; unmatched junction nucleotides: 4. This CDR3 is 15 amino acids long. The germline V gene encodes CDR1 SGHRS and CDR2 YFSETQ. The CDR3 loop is CASSLEGTVQETQYF. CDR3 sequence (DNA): TGCGCCAGCAGCTTGGAGGGGACAGTACAAGAGACCCAGTACTTC.

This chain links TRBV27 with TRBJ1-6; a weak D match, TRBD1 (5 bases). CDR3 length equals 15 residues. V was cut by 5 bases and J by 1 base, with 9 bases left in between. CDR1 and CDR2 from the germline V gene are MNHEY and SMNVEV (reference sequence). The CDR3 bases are TGTGCCAGCAGTCTCTCAGGGTCCTATAATTCACCCCTCCACTTT. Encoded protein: CASSLSGSYNSPLHF.

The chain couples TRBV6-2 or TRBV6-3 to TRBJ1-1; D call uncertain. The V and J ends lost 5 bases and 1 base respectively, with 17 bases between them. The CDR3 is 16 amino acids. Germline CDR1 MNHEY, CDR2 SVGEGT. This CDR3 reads CASSTRTVGGNTEAFF. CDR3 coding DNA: TGTGCCAGCAGTACCAGGACTGTAGGCGGGAACACTGAAGCTTTCTTT.

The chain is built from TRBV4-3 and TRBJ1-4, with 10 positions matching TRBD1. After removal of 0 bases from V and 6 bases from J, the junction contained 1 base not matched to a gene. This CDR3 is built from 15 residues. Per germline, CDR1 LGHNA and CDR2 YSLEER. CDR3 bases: TGCGCCAGCAGCCAAGATGGGACAGGGGATGAAAAACTGTTTTTT. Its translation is CASSQDGTGDEKLFF.

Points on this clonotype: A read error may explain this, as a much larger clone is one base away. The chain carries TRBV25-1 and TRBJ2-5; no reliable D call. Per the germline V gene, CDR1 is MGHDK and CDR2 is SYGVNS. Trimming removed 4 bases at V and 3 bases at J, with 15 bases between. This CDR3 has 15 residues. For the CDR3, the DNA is TGTGCCAGCAGTGCGGTAGGGCTCGGAGAAGAGACCCAGTACTTC. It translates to CASSAVGLGEETQYF.

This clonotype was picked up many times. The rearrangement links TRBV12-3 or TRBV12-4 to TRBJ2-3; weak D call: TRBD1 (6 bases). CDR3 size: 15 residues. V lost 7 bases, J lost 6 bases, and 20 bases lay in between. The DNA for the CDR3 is TGTGCCAGCACCTCTGGGGGCTGGCAGGGGGATACGCAGTATTTT. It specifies CASTSGGWQGDTQYF.

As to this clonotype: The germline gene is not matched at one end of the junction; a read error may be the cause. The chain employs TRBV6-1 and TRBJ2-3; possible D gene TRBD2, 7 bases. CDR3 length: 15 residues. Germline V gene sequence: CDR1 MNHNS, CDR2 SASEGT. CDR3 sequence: CASSERGGQTETQYF. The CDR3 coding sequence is TGTGCCAGCAGTGAACGCGGGGGCCAAACAGAAACGCAGTATTTT.

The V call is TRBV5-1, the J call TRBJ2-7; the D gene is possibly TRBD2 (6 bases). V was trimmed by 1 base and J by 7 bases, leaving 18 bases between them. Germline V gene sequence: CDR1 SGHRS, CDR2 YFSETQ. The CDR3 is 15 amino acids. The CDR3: CASSLLSGAINEQYF. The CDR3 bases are TGCGCCAGCAGCTTGTTGTCGGGAGCTATCAATGAGCAGTACTTC.

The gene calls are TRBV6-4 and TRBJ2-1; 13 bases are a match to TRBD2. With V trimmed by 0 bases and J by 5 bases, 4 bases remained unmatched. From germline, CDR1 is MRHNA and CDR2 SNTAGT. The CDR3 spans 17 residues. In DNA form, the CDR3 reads TGTGCCAGCAGTGACTCCCGGGGACTAGCGGGAAACAATGAGCAGTTCTTC. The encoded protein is CASSDSRGLAGNNEQFF.

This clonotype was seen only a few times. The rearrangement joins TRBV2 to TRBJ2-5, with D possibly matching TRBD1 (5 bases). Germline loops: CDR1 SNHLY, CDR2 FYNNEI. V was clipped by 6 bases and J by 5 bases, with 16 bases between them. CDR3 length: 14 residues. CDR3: CASRETVPKETQYF. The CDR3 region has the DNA TGTGCCAGCAGGGAGACAGTCCCCAAGGAGACCCAGTACTTC.

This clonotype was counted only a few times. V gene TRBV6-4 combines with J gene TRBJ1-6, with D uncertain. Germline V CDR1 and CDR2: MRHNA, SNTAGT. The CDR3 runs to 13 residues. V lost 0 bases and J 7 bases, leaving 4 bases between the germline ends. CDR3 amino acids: CASSDSTNSPLHF. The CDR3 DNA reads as TGTGCCAGCAGTGACTCAACGAATTCACCCCTCCACTTT.

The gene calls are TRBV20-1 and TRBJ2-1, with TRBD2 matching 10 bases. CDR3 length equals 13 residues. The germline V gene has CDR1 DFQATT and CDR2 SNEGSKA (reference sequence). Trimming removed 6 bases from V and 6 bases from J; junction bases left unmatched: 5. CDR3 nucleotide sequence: TGCAGTGCCCCGCTAGCGGGAGTCAATGAGCAGTTCTTC. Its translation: CSAPLAGVNEQFF.

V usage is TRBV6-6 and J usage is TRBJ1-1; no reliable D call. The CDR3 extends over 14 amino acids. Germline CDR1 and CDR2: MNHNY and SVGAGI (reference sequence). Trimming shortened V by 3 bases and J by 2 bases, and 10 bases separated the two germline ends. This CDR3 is CASSYVRENTEAFF. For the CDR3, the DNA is TGTGCCAGCAGTTATGTCAGAGAAAACACTGAAGCTTTCTTT.

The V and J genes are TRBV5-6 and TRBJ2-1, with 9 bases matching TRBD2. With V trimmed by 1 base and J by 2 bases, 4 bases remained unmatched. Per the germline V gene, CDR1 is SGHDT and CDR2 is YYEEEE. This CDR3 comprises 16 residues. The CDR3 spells CASSLLREGAYNEQFF. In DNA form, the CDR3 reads TGTGCCAGCAGCTTGCTGCGGGAGGGAGCCTACAATGAGCAGTTCTTC.

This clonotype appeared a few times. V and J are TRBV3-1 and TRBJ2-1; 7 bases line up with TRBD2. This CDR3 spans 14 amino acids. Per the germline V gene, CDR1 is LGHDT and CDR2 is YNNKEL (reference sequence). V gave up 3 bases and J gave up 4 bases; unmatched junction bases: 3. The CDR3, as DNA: TGTGCCAGCAGCCAGGGGGGGGTGTACAATGAGCAGTTCTTC. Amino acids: CASSQGGVYNEQFF.

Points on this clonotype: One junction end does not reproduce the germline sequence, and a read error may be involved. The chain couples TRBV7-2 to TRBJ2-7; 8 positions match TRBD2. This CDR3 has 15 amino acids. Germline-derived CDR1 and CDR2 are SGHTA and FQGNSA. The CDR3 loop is CATSLVVAGGYEQYF. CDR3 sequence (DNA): TGTGCCACCAGCTTAGTGGTTGCGGGGGGCTACGAGCAGTACTTC.

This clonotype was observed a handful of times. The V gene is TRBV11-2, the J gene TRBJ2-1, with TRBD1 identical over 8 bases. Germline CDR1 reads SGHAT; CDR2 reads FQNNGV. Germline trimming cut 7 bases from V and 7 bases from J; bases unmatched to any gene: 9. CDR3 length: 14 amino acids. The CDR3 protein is CASMRTGMDNEQFF. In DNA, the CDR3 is TGTGCCAGCATGAGGACAGGGATGGATAATGAGCAGTTCTTC.

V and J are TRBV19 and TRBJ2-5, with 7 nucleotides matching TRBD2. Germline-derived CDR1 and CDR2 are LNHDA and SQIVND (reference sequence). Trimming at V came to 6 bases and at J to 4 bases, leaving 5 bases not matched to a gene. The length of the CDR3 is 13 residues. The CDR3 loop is CASSGRWGETQYF. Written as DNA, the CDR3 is TGTGCCAGTAGCGGGAGGTGGGGAGAGACCCAGTACTTC.

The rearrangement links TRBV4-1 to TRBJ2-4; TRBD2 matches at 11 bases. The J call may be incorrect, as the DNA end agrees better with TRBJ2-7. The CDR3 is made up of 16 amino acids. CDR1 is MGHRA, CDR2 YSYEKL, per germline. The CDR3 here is CASSATSGIKIYEQYF. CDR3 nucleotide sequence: TGCGCCAGCAGCGCGACTAGCGGGATCAAGATTTACGAGCAGTACTTC.

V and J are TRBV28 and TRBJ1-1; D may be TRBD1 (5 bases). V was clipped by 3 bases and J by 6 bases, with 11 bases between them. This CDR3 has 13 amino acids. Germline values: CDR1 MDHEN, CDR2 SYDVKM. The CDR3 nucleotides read TGTGCCAGCAGTTTTAGGGGCACCGCTGAAGCTTTCTTT. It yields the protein CASSFRGTAEAFF.

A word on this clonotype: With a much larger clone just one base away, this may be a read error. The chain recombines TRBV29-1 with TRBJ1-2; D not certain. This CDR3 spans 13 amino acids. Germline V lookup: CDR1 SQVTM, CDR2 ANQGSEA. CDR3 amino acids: CSGEEERAYGYTF. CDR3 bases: TGCAGCGGTGAAGAAGAGAGGGCCTATGGCTACACCTTC.

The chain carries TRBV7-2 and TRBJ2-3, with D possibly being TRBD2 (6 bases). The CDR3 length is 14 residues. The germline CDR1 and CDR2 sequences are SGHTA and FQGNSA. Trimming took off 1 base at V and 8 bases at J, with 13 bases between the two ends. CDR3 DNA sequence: TGTGCCAGCAGCTTAGGGGTAGCGGAGGGTACGCAGTATTTT. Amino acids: CASSLGVAEGTQYF.

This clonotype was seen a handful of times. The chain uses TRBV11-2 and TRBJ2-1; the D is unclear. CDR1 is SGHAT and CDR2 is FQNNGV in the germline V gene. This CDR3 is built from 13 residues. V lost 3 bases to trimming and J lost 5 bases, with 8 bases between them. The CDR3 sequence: CASSFHPNNEQFF. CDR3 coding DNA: TGTGCCAGCAGCTTCCACCCTAACAATGAGCAGTTCTTC.

The CDR3 region has the DNA TGTGCCAGCAGCCAAGATCCCGGTGCTAGCGGCTACGAGCAGTTCTTC. Protein product: CASSQDPGASGYEQFF. V usage is TRBV4-2 and J usage is TRBJ2-1; 7 nucleotides line up with TRBD2. This CDR3 has 16 amino acids. V was pared by 0 bases and J by 10 bases, with 12 bases of the junction left unmatched. CDR1 and CDR2 from the germline V gene are LGHNA and YNFKEQ.

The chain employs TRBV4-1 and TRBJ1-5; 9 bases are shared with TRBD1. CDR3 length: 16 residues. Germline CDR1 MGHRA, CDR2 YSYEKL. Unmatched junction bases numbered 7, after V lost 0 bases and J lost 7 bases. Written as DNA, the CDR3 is TGCGCCAGCAGCCAAGAATTTGGGACAGGGAACCAGCCCCAGCATTTT. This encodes CASSQEFGTGNQPQHF.

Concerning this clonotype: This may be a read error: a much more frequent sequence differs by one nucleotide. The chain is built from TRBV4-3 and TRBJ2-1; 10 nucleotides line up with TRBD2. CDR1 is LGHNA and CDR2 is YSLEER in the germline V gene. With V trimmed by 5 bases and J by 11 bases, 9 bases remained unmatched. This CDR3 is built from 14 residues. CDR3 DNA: TGCGCCAGCAGCAGGCTAGCGGGAGCCGATAAGCAGTTCTTC. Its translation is CASSRLAGADKQFF.